The source of this T cell receptor (beta chain) is a study of early T cells in non-severe SARS-CoV-2 infection. In TCRdb, the 5' RACE reads were re-called with MiXCR into one record per CDR3 protein. The sample contains some 37,000 distinct CDR3 sequences, roughly 9.7% of which appear only once. Trimming removed 0 bases at V and 5 bases at J, with 10 bases between. This CDR3 is built from 14 residues. Germline CDR1 is SGHVS and CDR2 is FQNEAQ. The source material was whole blood. V gene TRBV7-8 combines with J gene TRBJ1-1; possible D gene TRBD1, 5 bases. This clonotype originated in an adult who was a healthcare worker with PCR-confirmed SARS-CoV-2 infection or an uninfected control (not recorded which). As DNA, the CDR3 is TGTGCCAGCAGCTTAGCGCAGGGTGGGACTGAAGCTTTCTTT. Residues: CASSLAQGGTEAFF.